Listed here is a single TCR beta chain. Antigen unknown. The sample belongs to a study of cytomegalovirus exposure and HLA in healthy donors. CDR1 is MNHEY, CDR2 SMNVEV, per germline (reference sequence). CDR3 length: 12 residues. Trimming removed 11 bases at V and 7 bases at J, with 15 bases between. The study ran its PCR with 60 Vbeta and 13 Jbeta primers. Clones were sequenced by immunoSEQ multiplex PCR, and TCRdb holds only the in-frame ones, with some missing. Seen here are about 150,000 clones, about three quarters observed once, and the top ten hold 10% to 15%. General study points: A missense DCLRE1C variant was associated with V- and J-gene trimming of TCR beta chains in a later analysis, and an independent cohort replicated the association. The study recorded 150 to 200 TCR beta chains that were cytomegalovirus-associated.

Sample: PBMCs. The receptor comes from a man aged 40-49 years in good health and CMV-seropositive. This chain uses TRBV27 with TRBJ2-1; a possible D gene is TRBD2 (5 bases). The CDR3 DNA sequence: TGTGCCGGCCGCGGGCCCTGGAATGAGCAGTTCTTC. It codes for CAGRGPWNEQFF.